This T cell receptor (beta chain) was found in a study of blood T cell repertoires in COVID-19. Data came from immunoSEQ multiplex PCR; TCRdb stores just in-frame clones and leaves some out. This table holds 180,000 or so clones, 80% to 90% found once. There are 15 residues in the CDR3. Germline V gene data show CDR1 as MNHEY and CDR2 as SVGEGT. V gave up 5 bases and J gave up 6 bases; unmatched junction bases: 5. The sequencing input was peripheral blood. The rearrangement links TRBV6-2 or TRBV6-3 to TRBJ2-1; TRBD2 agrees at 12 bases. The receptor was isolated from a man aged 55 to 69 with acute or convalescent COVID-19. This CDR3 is CASSRPGLAGNEQFF. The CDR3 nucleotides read TGTGCCAGCAGTAGACCGGGACTAGCGGGCAATGAGCAGTTCTTC.